Following are 2 T cell receptor beta chains from one sample sequenced in a study of T cell changes during pregnancy in multiple sclerosis (dated by TCRdb to about 2019). Library construction relied on the immunoSEQ multiplex PCR assay. Held by TCRdb, this immuneACCESS table contains in-frame sequences only and omits some clones. Under half of the omission traces to an unresolved V gene where checked; the cause of the rest is unknown. This sample holds tens of thousands of clones; approximately 90% were observed only once. The leading ten clones occupy 0.5% to 0.6% of the sample. Specimen: CD4+ T cells from peripheral blood mononuclear cells, collected in the first trimester of pregnancy. Receptors were obtained from a female donor with multiple sclerosis, enrolled in a pregnancy study.

This rearrangement joins TRBV7-8 to TRBJ1-2; the D gene is possibly TRBD1 (5 bases). CDR1 and CDR2 (germline): SGHVS, FQNEAQ. The germline V and J ends were trimmed by 1 base and 5 bases, with 14 bases remaining between them. The CDR3 contains 15 residues. CDR3 coding DNA: TGTGCCAGCAGCTTAGAGCGATCAGGGTCGTATGGCTACACCTTC. This encodes CASSLERSGSYGYTF.

This clone was detected only once. The J gene is TRBJ2-7, the V gene TRBV9, with 13 bases that match TRBD2. This CDR3 has 16 residues. The junction had 8 bases not matched to a gene; V was cut back by 3 bases and J by 5 bases. Germline V gene sequence: CDR1 SGDLS, CDR2 YYNGEE. This chain's CDR3 is CASSEQPGLAGNEQYF. The DNA of the CDR3 is TGTGCCAGCAGCGAACAACCGGGACTAGCGGGAAACGAGCAGTACTTC.